A selection of T cell receptor beta chains follows, all from one sample in a study of response to subunit inactivated influenza vaccine. In TCRdb, the RT-PCR reads were re-called with MiXCR into one record per CDR3 protein. The sample gives some 800,000 distinct CDR3 sequences, 21% of which show up once; more than 8.5% is in the top ten. Sequenced material: PBMCs from blood, taken 5 days after vaccination. These receptors were taken from a man aged 45-60 years who received an inactivated influenza vaccine. The CDR3 runs from the conserved cysteine through the conserved F or W. A D gene is named only where the DNA matches it firmly. Clone sizes are given selectively: once, few, many, or a class where the clone is expanded.

J: TRBJ2-7; V: TRBV12-3/TRBV12-4; D: TRBD1; size: many; length: 16; CDR3: CASSSQGQGRDYEQYF; DNA: TGTGCCAGCAGCAGTCAAGGACAGGGGAGAGACTACGAGCAGTACTTC
J: TRBJ1-5; V: TRBV20-1; D: TRBD1; size: -; length: 14; CDR3: CSARAGTGAQPQHF; DNA: TGCAGTGCTAGAGCCGGGACAGGGGCTCAGCCCCAGCATTTT
J: TRBJ2-3; V: TRBV28; D: TRBD2; size: few; length: 19; CDR3: CASSLWGTSGDPSTDTQYF; DNA: TGTGCCAGCAGTTTATGGGGGACTAGCGGGGACCCTAGCACAGATACGCAGTATTTT
J: TRBJ1-2; V: TRBV29-1; D: TRBD1; size: -; length: 11; CDR3: CSAGQGYGYTF; DNA: TGCAGCGCGGGACAGGGCTATGGCTACACCTTC
J: TRBJ1-1; V: TRBV28; D: -; size: -; length: 12; CDR3: CASLGPDTEAFF; DNA: TGTGCCAGCCTAGGCCCTGACACTGAAGCTTTCTTT
J: TRBJ1-1; V: TRBV3-1; D: TRBD1; size: -; length: 14; CDR3: CASSLPGQGVEAFF; DNA: TGTGCCAGCAGCCTCCCGGGACAGGGCGTCGAAGCTTTCTTT
J: TRBJ2-5; V: TRBV20-1; D: -; size: many; length: 10; CDR3: CSAPRETQYF; DNA: TGCAGTGCTCCGCGGGAGACCCAGTACTTC
J: TRBJ1-6; V: TRBV12-3/TRBV12-4; D: -; size: -; length: 12; CDR3: CASSYLGSPLHF; DNA: TGTGCCAGCAGTTATCTAGGCTCACCCCTCCACTTT
J: TRBJ2-2; V: TRBV18; D: TRBD2; size: few; length: 15; CDR3: CASSPQRESVGELFF; DNA: TGTGCCAGCTCACCACAGCGGGAGAGTGTCGGGGAGCTGTTTTTT
J: TRBJ2-1; V: TRBV7-2; D: -; size: few; length: 15; CDR3: CASSLNYAGTNEQFF; DNA: TGTGCCAGCAGCTTAAACTACGCGGGGACCAATGAGCAGTTCTTC
J: TRBJ2-5; V: TRBV12-3/TRBV12-4; D: TRBD1; size: -; length: 15; CDR3: CASSSGQGKRETQYF; DNA: TGTGCCAGCAGTTCCGGACAGGGTAAAAGAGAGACCCAGTACTTC
J: TRBJ2-3; V: TRBV3-1; D: -; size: -; length: 15; CDR3: CASSPLWIGTVAQYF; DNA: TGTGCCAGCAGCCCCTTGTGGATAGGCACCGTGGCGCAGTATTTT
J: TRBJ1-4; V: TRBV5-5; D: -; size: -; length: 16; CDR3: CASSWGGSATNEKLFF; DNA: TGTGCCAGCAGCTGGGGGGGCTCAGCAACTAATGAAAAACTGTTTTTT
J: TRBJ1-4; V: TRBV27; D: -; size: -; length: 14; CDR3: CASSFSTPGVKLFF; DNA: TGTGCCAGCAGTTTTTCCACTCCAGGAGTCAAACTGTTTTTT
J: TRBJ2-1; V: TRBV5-1; D: TRBD2; size: few; length: 16; CDR3: CASSRGDPRGWDEQFF; DNA: TGCGCCAGCAGCCGGGGGGACCCACGGGGGTGGGATGAGCAGTTCTTC